These T cell receptor beta chains were read from a single sample in a study of shared clonotypes between healthy human individuals. The table came from immunoSEQ multiplex PCR; TCRdb's copy has only in-frame clones and leaves some out. The sample lists about 2 million clones, approximately 94% occurring once. Source material: naive CD8+ T cells sorted from blood. The receptors here all came from a man aged 18 to 29 in good health. CDR3s include the opening cysteine and the closing phenylalanine or tryptophan. A D gene is named only where the DNA matches it firmly. The size of a clone is reported for some rows only, either as once, few or many, or as a class for expanded clones.

cdr3_length	d_call	v_call	j_call	clone_size	cdr3_nt	cdr3_aa
13	TRBD1	TRBV5-5	TRBJ1-1	.	TGTGCCAGCAGCTTGAACAGGGGCGCCGAAGCTTTCTTT	CASSLNRGAEAFF
13	.	TRBV10-2	TRBJ2-7	.	TGCGCCAGCAGCGACCGGAGGTACTACGAGCAGTACTTC	CASSDRRYYEQYF
17	TRBD1	TRBV18	TRBJ2-1	.	TGTGCCAGCTCACCACCGCCGGGACAGAGCTCCTACAATGAGCAGTTCTTC	CASSPPPGQSSYNEQFF
16	TRBD1	TRBV29-1	TRBJ2-1	.	TGCAGCGTCTCCCGGGACAGGGGGGACGGCATCAATGAGCAGTTCTTC	CSVSRDRGDGINEQFF
14	.	TRBV25-1	TRBJ2-2	few	TGTGCCAGTAGCCGCGTCGCAGGGTCCGGGGAGCTGTTTTTT	CASSRVAGSGELFF
14	TRBD1	TRBV7-9	TRBJ1-4	.	TGTGCCAGCAGTCACAGACAGGGTCAAGAAAAACTGTTTTTT	CASSHRQGQEKLFF
15	TRBD1	TRBV7-8	TRBJ2-3	.	TGTGCCAGCAGCGGACAGGGTAGAGGCACAGATACGCAGTATTTT	CASSGQGRGTDTQYF
16	TRBD2	TRBV7-9	TRBJ2-1	.	TGTGCCAGCAGCTTAAAGGGACTAGCGGGGAGGAATGAGCAGTTCTTC	CASSLKGLAGRNEQFF
16	TRBD1	TRBV27	TRBJ2-3	.	TGTGCCAGCAGTTTCCAAGGACAGGGGTGGGCAGATACGCAGTATTTT	CASSFQGQGWADTQYF
15	.	TRBV21-1	TRBJ1-2	.	TGTGCCAGCAGCGTCCAGGGGGGCGCTAACTATGGCTACACCTTC	CASSVQGGANYGYTF
14	.	TRBV7-8	TRBJ2-5	.	TGTGCCAGCAGCTTATGGGGGACACAAGAGACCCAGTACTTC	CASSLWGTQETQYF
13	.	TRBV4-3	TRBJ2-7	.	TGCGCCAGCAGCCTAGCGGCTACCTACGAGCAGTACTTC	CASSLAATYEQYF
15	TRBD1	TRBV2	TRBJ1-1	.	TGTGCCAGCAGTGATCAACAGGGGATGAGCACTGAAGCTTTCTTT	CASSDQQGMSTEAFF
13	.	TRBV30	TRBJ1-1	.	TGTGCCTGGAGTGTATTGGGGAACACTGAAGCTTTCTTT	CAWSVLGNTEAFF
13	.	TRBV2	TRBJ1-1	.	TGTGCCAGCAGTCCCGGGGGAAACACTGAAGCTTTCTTT	CASSPGGNTEAFF
11	.	TRBV5-4	TRBJ2-3	.	TGTGCCAGCAGCTTGGAAGGATCGCAGTATTTT	CASSLEGSQYF
15	TRBD1	TRBV19	TRBJ1-2	.	TGTGCCAGTAGTGGATTGACAGGGGGATTCGGTGGCTACACCTTC	CASSGLTGGFGGYTF
14	.	TRBV10-3	TRBJ2-7	.	TGTGCCGCATCACCCCCGGCGGTGACCTACGAGCAGTACTTC	CAASPPAVTYEQYF
15	.	TRBV4-3	TRBJ2-7	.	TGCGCCAGCAGCCAAGATTGGGGGCCGGCCTACGAGCAGTACTTC	CASSQDWGPAYEQYF
14	.	TRBV27	TRBJ2-7	.	TGTGCCAGCAGCCGCCTGGGGACCTCCTACGAGCAGTACTTC	CASSRLGTSYEQYF
15	TRBD1	TRBV7-6	TRBJ2-3	once	TGTGCCAGCAGCTCTACCCCGGACAGGGCAGATACGCAGTATTTT	CASSSTPDRADTQYF
15	TRBD2	TRBV29-1	TRBJ2-1	.	TGCAGCGTTGAAGGCGGGAGGGGCCAGATTGATGAGCAGTTCTTC	CSVEGGRGQIDEQFF
13	.	TRBV11-2	TRBJ1-3	.	TGTGCCAGCAGCCTAAGCCCTGGAAACACCATATATTTT	CASSLSPGNTIYF
16	TRBD1	TRBV6-1	TRBJ1-3	.	TGTGCCAGCAGTGCTCTTGACAGGGTGGGTGGAAACACCATATATTTT	CASSALDRVGGNTIYF
16	.	TRBV27	TRBJ1-1	.	TGTGCCAGCAGTTTACTAGGGGAGTTGACTGAAGGTGAAGCTTTCTTT	CASSLLGELTEGEAFF
15	.	TRBV13	TRBJ1-2	.	TGTGCCAGCAGCCCGTCGCGGAGGGAAATCTATGGCTACACCTTC	CASSPSRREIYGYTF
13	.	TRBV10-1	TRBJ2-5	.	TGCGCCAGCAACCTGGGCCGACCTGAGACCCAGTACTTC	CASNLGRPETQYF
14	TRBD1	TRBV6-5	TRBJ1-6	few	TGTGCCAGCAGAACCCGGGACAGGGTGGCACCCCTCCACTTT	CASRTRDRVAPLHF
15	.	TRBV25-1	TRBJ2-7	.	TGTGCCAGCAGTGAAAGACAGGTAGACTCCTACGAGCAGTACTTC	CASSERQVDSYEQYF
12	.	TRBV7-2	TRBJ1-6	once	TGTGCCAGCAGCTTCACAGGATCACCCCTCCACTTT	CASSFTGSPLHF
11	.	TRBV6-1	TRBJ1-4	.	TGTGCCAGCAGGCTCACAGAAAAACTGTTTTTT	CASRLTEKLFF
15	.	TRBV27	TRBJ2-3	.	TGTGCCAGCAGTTTAAGTGGAGGGATCACAGATACGCAGTATTTT	CASSLSGGITDTQYF
13	.	TRBV4-1	TRBJ2-7	.	TGCGCCAGCAGCGAGGGGACGGCCTACGAGCAGTACTTC	CASSEGTAYEQYF
17	.	TRBV28	TRBJ1-5	.	TGTGCCAGCAGTACTAGGGCGGGGGGTTTTAGCAATCAGCCCCAGCATTTT	CASSTRAGGFSNQPQHF
15	.	TRBV5-6	TRBJ1-5	few	TGTGCCAGCAGCTTGGGCAGGGAAGGCAATCAGCCCCAGCATTTT	CASSLGREGNQPQHF
14	TRBD2	TRBV9	TRBJ2-5	.	TGTGCCAGCAGTTCGGGGGGGCCCCAAGAGACCCAGTACTTC	CASSSGGPQETQYF
15	.	TRBV13	TRBJ2-3	.	TGTGCCAGCAGCTCCCCCGGCGGAGGCACAGATACGCAGTATTTT	CASSSPGGGTDTQYF